A single sample gave rise to the 17 T cell receptor beta chains below, sequenced in a study of cytomegalovirus exposure and HLA in healthy donors. Primers included in the PCR were 60 Vbeta and 13 Jbeta primers. TCRdb's table, derived via immunoSEQ multiplex PCR, lists solely in-frame clones and lacks some. The sample consists of 150,000 to 200,000 clones, roughly three quarters of them appearing once. Sequences were obtained from PBMCs. Receptors were obtained from a male donor in good health and CMV-seronegative.

The gene calls are TRBV5-1 and TRBJ2-3, with D perhaps TRBD2 (6 bases). CDR1 is SGHRS and CDR2 is YFSETQ in the germline V gene. This CDR3 has 15 residues. V shed 1 base and J shed 6 bases, with 15 bases lying between them. CDR3 residues: CASSLRGFTGDTQYF. The CDR3 region has the DNA TGCGCCAGCAGCTTGCGGGGGTTTACCGGGGATACGCAGTATTTT.

The V and J genes are TRBV28 and TRBJ2-5, with D maybe TRBD1 (5 bases). The J call may be incorrect, as the DNA end agrees better with TRBJ2-7. The CDR3 loop spans 15 amino acids. The V gene's germline CDR1 is MDHEN and CDR2 SYDVKM. The chain's CDR3 is CASSLKGQGRDEQYF. CDR3 DNA sequence: TGTGCCAGCAGTTTAAAGGGGCAGGGTAGAGACGAGCAGTACTTC.

The chain joins TRBV4-3 to TRBJ1-5; D not resolved. The germline V gene encodes CDR1 LGHNA and CDR2 YSLEER. With 0 bases removed from V and 6 bases from J, the gap between germline ends came to 6 bases. The CDR3 runs 13 residues. CDR3 sequence (DNA): TGCGCCAGCAGCCAAGAGCGGGGTCAGCCCCAGCATTTT. Its protein product is CASSQERGQPQHF.

This clone was counted once. The chain carries TRBV28 and TRBJ2-7, with TRBD1 matching 10 bases. This CDR3 spans 13 amino acids. With V trimmed by 2 bases and J by 5 bases, 0 bases remained unmatched. From germline, CDR1 is MDHEN and CDR2 SYDVKM. CDR3 in amino acids: CASSLDRGHEQYF. CDR3 sequence (DNA): TGTGCCAGCAGTTTAGACAGGGGGCACGAGCAGTACTTC.

This clone was seen a handful of times. CDR3 sequence reads: CASSASQLADTQYF. CDR3 in DNA: TGTGCCAGCAGCGCATCCCAGTTGGCAGATACGCAGTATTTT. J is TRBJ2-3 and V is TRBV9; no clear D gene. This CDR3 has 14 residues. V was shortened by 3 bases and J by 4 bases, with 12 bases between the two germline ends. Germline CDR1 is SGDLS and CDR2 is YYNGEE.

This clone has a handful of counts. The chain employs TRBV19 and TRBJ1-1; D is possibly TRBD1 (5 bases). Germline CDR1 reads LNHDA; CDR2 reads SQIVND (reference sequence). Trimming removed 6 bases from V and 4 bases from J, with 9 bases in between. The CDR3 is made up of 12 amino acids. CDR3: CASRRQGTEAFF. CDR3 nucleotide sequence: TGTGCCAGTAGGAGGCAGGGCACTGAAGCTTTCTTT.

This clone was counted once. The chain couples TRBV6-6 to TRBJ2-5, with D possibly matching TRBD1 (5 bases). The J call may be mistaken, given a closer DNA end match to TRBJ2-7. The CDR3 is 15 amino acids. From germline, CDR1 is MNHNY and CDR2 SVGAGI (reference sequence). The CDR3 loop is CASSKYLTDSYEQYF. The CDR3, as DNA: TGTGCCAGCTCAAAGTACCTGACAGATTCCTACGAGCAGTACTTC.

Of note for this clone: The junction departs from the called germline gene at one end, perhaps through a read error. V and J are TRBV7-9 and TRBJ1-1; possibly TRBD1 for D (6 bases). There are 15 residues in the CDR3. Germline V CDR1 and CDR2: SEHNR, FQNEAQ (reference sequence). In nucleotides, the CDR3 is TGTGCCAGCACCTCATCCCAGGGGTTGAAGACTGAAGCTTTCTTT. Its protein product is CASTSSQGLKTEAFF.

The V call is TRBV29-1, the J call TRBJ2-3; 7 positions match TRBD1. Trimming cost V 2 bases and J 3 bases; bases outside gene matches: 2. This CDR3 region has 13 residues. Germline CDR1 reads SQVTM; CDR2 reads ANQGSEA. The CDR3 sequence: CSVEPTGTDTQYF. CDR3 in DNA: TGCAGCGTTGAACCGACAGGGACAGATACGCAGTATTTT.

The chain uses TRBV2 and TRBJ1-2; 8 nucleotides align to TRBD1. J lost 4 bases, V lost 8 bases, and 0 bases had no gene match. This CDR3 comprises 11 residues. Germline values: CDR1 SNHLY, CDR2 FYNNEI. CDR3 in amino acids: CASGQGYGYTF. The CDR3 nucleotides are TGTGCCAGCGGACAGGGCTATGGCTACACCTTC.

This rearrangement joins TRBV5-6 to TRBJ2-7, with TRBD1 matching 10 bases. CDR1 is SGHDT, CDR2 YYEEEE, per germline. With 1 base clipped from V and 1 base from J, the junction kept 2 bases outside the gene matches. This CDR3 is built from 15 residues. In DNA form, the CDR3 reads TGTGCCAGCAGCTTGCCGGACAGGGGGTCCTACGAGCAGTACTTC. Translating gives CASSLPDRGSYEQYF.

The chain combines TRBV27 with TRBJ2-3; D gene unclear. Germline V gene sequence: CDR1 MNHEY, CDR2 SMNVEV (reference sequence). The length of the CDR3 is 12 residues. The V end was cut by 3 bases, the J end by 5 bases, with 6 bases between. CDR3 coding DNA: TGTGCCAGCAGTTTCAACAGAGATACGCAGTATTTT. This codes for CASSFNRDTQYF.

This clone was counted once. This rearrangement joins TRBV6-5 to TRBJ2-7; TRBD2 might be the D (7 bases). CDR3 length: 15 amino acids. Deletions cut 0 bases from V and 2 bases from J, with 11 bases between. CDR1 is MNHEY, CDR2 SVGAGI, per germline. Here the CDR3 DNA reads TGTGCCAGCAGTTACTCCCGGGGGGCTCCCTACGAGCAGTACTTC. Translation gives CASSYSRGAPYEQYF.

The rearrangement joins TRBV11-3 to TRBJ1-5; maybe TRBD1 (5 bases). The CDR3 spans 15 residues. Looked up from germline, CDR1 is SGHNT and CDR2 is YENEEA. Trimming shortened V by 1 base and J by 1 base, and 8 bases separated the two germline ends. The CDR3: CASSLGPGSNQPQHF. The CDR3 region has the DNA TGTGCCAGCAGCTTAGGGCCAGGGAGCAATCAGCCCCAGCATTTT.

The chain recombines TRBV7-9 with TRBJ2-1, with 9 bases fitting TRBD1. Germline loops: CDR1 SEHNR, CDR2 FQNEAQ (reference sequence). The ends lost 1 base at V and 7 bases at J; junction bases unmatched: 5. The CDR3 extends over 15 amino acids. For the CDR3, the DNA is TGTGCCAGCAGCTTAGAACAGGGGGCGGGTAATGAGCAGTTCTTC. It is translated as CASSLEQGAGNEQFF.

The chain combines TRBV28 with TRBJ1-3; weak D call: TRBD1 (6 bases). V was trimmed by 6 bases and J by 0 bases, leaving 12 bases between them. CDR1 and CDR2 from the germline V gene are MDHEN and SYDVKM. The CDR3 spans 15 residues. CDR3 bases: TGTGCCAGCAGGCAACAGGGCGGCTCTGGAAACACCATATATTTT. Protein product: CASRQQGGSGNTIYF.

This chain joins TRBV6-1 and TRBJ1-2; perhaps TRBD1 as D (6 bases). The CDR3 totals 16 residues. V was clipped by 1 base and J by 0 bases, with 12 bases between them. Germline-derived CDR1 and CDR2 are MNHNS and SASEGT. The CDR3 DNA is TGTGCCAGCAGTGAAGGACAGGCCCTTACTAACTATGGCTACACCTTC. Its protein is CASSEGQALTNYGYTF.